Following are 3 T cell receptor beta chains from one sample sequenced in a study of low-dose radiotherapy and immunotherapy resistance in tumors. Time point of the sample: before trial treatment. With TRAV- and TRBV-specific primers, first-strand cDNA was made, covering the alpha and beta chains. Amplification of TCRs used a constant-region primer and V-primer adapter for around 20 PCR cycles. TCRdb redid the calling of the reads with MiXCR, one entry per CDR3 protein. The table includes 65,000 to 100,000 distinct CDR3 sequences, 15% to 20% detected once. Sequenced material: PBMCs, taken before treatment. The source is a male donor with prostate cancer.

This clonotype was recorded at least ten times. The chain employs TRBV2 and TRBJ2-1, with D perhaps TRBD2 (5 bases). Germline-derived CDR1 and CDR2 are SNHLY and FYNNEI. V lost 10 bases and J lost 4, with 23 bases in between. CDR3 size: 16 residues. The DNA for the CDR3 is TGTGCCACCAAAAGCAGCGGCGGGTACGCTTACAATGAGCAGTTCTTC. This sequence encodes CATKSSGGYAYNEQFF.

This clonotype was counted ten times or more. V usage is TRBV27 and J usage is TRBJ1-4; 8 bases map to TRBD1. CDR1 and CDR2 (germline): MNHEY, SMNVEV (reference sequence). This CDR3 is built from 17 residues. Losses at the gene ends were 6 bases for V and 4 bases for J; bases not matched to a gene: 13. In nucleotides, the CDR3 is TGTGCCAGCAGAGTATCCCCCGGGACAGGCTTTAATGAAAAACTGTTTTTT. It encodes CASRVSPGTGFNEKLFF. The entire variable domain, with the rest obtained from reference TRBV27 and TRBJ1-4, is as follows: EAQVTQNPRYLITVTGKKLTVTCSQNMNHEYMSWYRQDPGLGLRQIYYSMNVEVTDKGDVPEGYKVSRKEKRNFPLILESPSPNQTSLYFCASRVSPGTGFNEKLFFGSGTQLSVL.

About this clonotype itself: Given a far larger clone just one base away, this is likely a sequencing read error. CDR3 nucleotide sequence: TGCGCCAGCAGCGGAAGTGGACAGGGGCCGAGTTACAATGAGCAGTACTTC. Translation: CASSGSGQGPSYNEQYF. The chain employs TRBV5-1 and TRBJ2-5, with 9 bases fitting TRBD1. This CDR3 spans 17 amino acids. The V gene's germline CDR1 is SGHRS and CDR2 YFSETQ. V dropped 4 bases and J dropped 11; count of bases not matched to a gene: 21.